The entry below describes one T cell receptor beta chain. CDR3 length equals 13 residues. With 1 base removed from V and 5 bases from J, the gap between germline ends came to 6 bases. Per germline, CDR1 SGHTA and CDR2 FQGNSA. These data originate in a study of blood T cell repertoires in COVID-19. Study at large: Some COVID-19 samples were acute and others convalescent; all came from the United States, Italy and Spain.

In the source study's methods: Nucleated cell number was recorded as an estimate derived from reference gene primer amplification. Sequencing was performed with immunoSEQ multiplex PCR; in TCRdb, only in-frame clones are kept and a portion is missing. V and J calls and clone size are copied from that table; D and trimming were computed from the DNA. The sample yields about 82,000 clones, about four fifths seen once. This sequence originates from a woman aged 55-69 years with acute or convalescent COVID-19. The chain carries TRBV7-2 and TRBJ1-5, with a weak D call TRBD1 (5 bases). The sample comprised peripheral blood. The CDR3 loop is CASSLGGHQPQHF. As DNA, the CDR3 is TGTGCCAGCAGCTTAGGGGGCCATCAGCCCCAGCATTTT.